What follows describes a single T cell receptor beta chain. What it recognizes is unknown. The limits of the CDR3 on the DNA are not certain, so only TCRdb's listed CDR3 is given. Eligible hyperthyroidism cases comprised new diagnoses of under 2 months' duration in individuals aged 18 to 65. Lactation, pregnancy, uncontrolled infections and other autoimmune diseases were all grounds for excluding patients. This record comes from a study of Graves' ophthalmopathy and Graves' hyperthyroidism. Study observations and caveats: Sensitivity of 60% to 71% and specificity of 72% to 80% were achieved by the model that predicted ophthalmopathy progression. Separation of ophthalmopathy from stable hyperthyroidism was achieved by a 13-signature model, at 85% to 90% sensitivity and 70% to 82% specificity.

Amplification of the TCR beta CDR3 regions used RNA transcripts (as template). Second-round multiplex PCR followed a first-round RT-PCR using HTBI primers. TCRdb ran MiXCR on the multiplex PCR reads and lists one entry per CDR3 protein. The sample lists some 1.1 million distinct CDR3 sequences; about 36% were seen once. The source of this sequence is an adult man with Graves' hyperthyroidism. The sequencing sample was made of peripheral blood or thyroid tissue (not recorded which).

CDR3: CACSARSPPGKGKVYEQYF. This chain joins TRBV25-1 and TRBJ2-7; the table calls TRBD1, which could not be checked here. Germline V gene sequence: CDR1 MGHDK, CDR2 SYGVNS. The CDR3 spans 19 residues, counting both ends.